These T cell receptor beta chains were read from a single sample in a study of blood T cell repertoires in COVID-19. Sequenced by immunoSEQ multiplex PCR; TCRdb stores in-frame clones only, minus some. The sample records some 130,000 clones, more than 70% being singletons. Material for sequencing was peripheral blood. All receptors derive from a man aged 50-59 years with acute or convalescent COVID-19. CDR3s include the opening cysteine and the closing phenylalanine or tryptophan. D genes are given only for firm matches. Rows give clone size only sometimes, using once, few, many, or a class for an expanded clone.

.	TRBV7-7	TRBJ2-5	TRBD2	CASSRRLAGGKDRRETQYF	TGTGCTAGCAGTCGTAGACTAGCGGGAGGGAAGGATCGGCGAGAGACCCAGTACTTC
.	TRBV5-1	TRBJ1-1	TRBD1	CASSLTGTAINTEAFF	TGCGCCAGCAGCCTGACCGGGACAGCAATAAACACTGAAGCTTTCTTT
.	TRBV24-1	TRBJ2-7	.	CATSDPGLGSYEQYF	TGTGCCACCAGTGACCCAGGGCTGGGGTCCTACGAGCAGTACTTC
.	TRBV10-2	TRBJ2-1	TRBD2	CASSRLAGIDNEQFF	TGCGCCAGCAGTCGACTAGCGGGGATAGACAATGAGCAGTTCTTC
.	TRBV29-1	TRBJ1-2	.	CSVERNFYGYTF	TGCAGCGTTGAAAGAAACTTCTATGGCTACACCTTC
.	TRBV5-1	TRBJ1-4	TRBD1	CASSLLGQTNEKLFF	TGCGCCAGCAGCTTGTTGGGACAGACTAATGAAAAACTGTTTTTT
.	TRBV5-6	TRBJ1-1	.	CASRTRGEYTEAFF	TGTGCCAGCAGAACAAGGGGCGAGTACACTGAAGCTTTCTTT
.	TRBV28	TRBJ1-2	.	CASSPRSYGYTF	TGTGCCAGCAGTCCGAGATCTTATGGCTACACCTTC
few	TRBV6-5	TRBJ1-3	.	CASRRQISGNTIYF	TGTGCCAGCCGTAGACAGATCTCTGGAAACACCATATATTTT
.	TRBV4-1	TRBJ1-5	.	CASSQRQGNQPQHF	TGCGCCAGCAGCCAACGACAGGGCAATCAGCCCCAGCATTTT
.	TRBV5-1	TRBJ2-7	.	CASSLGLGRSYEQYF	TGCGCCAGCAGCTTGGGTTTGGGCAGATCCTACGAGCAGTACTTC
.	TRBV29-1	TRBJ2-2	.	CSVLTVSNTGELFF	TGCAGCGTTCTGACAGTCTCTAACACCGGGGAGCTGTTTTTT
.	TRBV28	TRBJ2-6	.	CASSSLGETGANVLTF	TGTGCCAGCAGTTCCCTAGGGGAAACTGGGGCCAACGTCCTGACTTTC
.	TRBV11-3	TRBJ2-1	.	CASSLGVEQFF	TGTGCCAGCAGCTTAGGAGTTGAGCAGTTCTTC
few	TRBV24-1	TRBJ2-3	TRBD1	CATSDQVQGRGTDTQYF	TGTGCCACCAGTGACCAGGTACAGGGGAGAGGCACAGATACGCAGTATTTT
.	TRBV7-6	TRBJ1-1	.	CASSFGEGAEAFF	TGTGCCAGCAGCTTCGGGGAGGGCGCTGAAGCTTTCTTT
.	TRBV13	TRBJ1-4	.	CASSLPGYNEKLFF	TGTGCCAGCAGCTTACCAGGGTATAATGAAAAACTGTTTTTT
.	TRBV10-2	TRBJ2-2	.	CASLKRVNTGELFF	TGCGCCAGTTTGAAGCGGGTGAACACCGGGGAGCTGTTTTTT
.	TRBV7-2	TRBJ1-2	.	CASSREITNYGYTF	TGTGCCAGCAGCCGGGAGATCACTAACTATGGCTACACCTTC
.	TRBV27	TRBJ2-2	.	CASSFTEGTGELFF	TGTGCCAGCAGTTTTACTGAGGGCACCGGGGAGCTGTTTTTT
.	TRBV27	TRBJ1-2	.	CASSLVRGLGGYTF	TGTGCCAGCAGTTTAGTCAGGGGATTGGGGGGCTACACCTTC
.	TRBV19	TRBJ2-2	.	CASSIYGELFF	TGTGCCAGTAGTATATACGGGGAGCTGTTTTTT
.	TRBV27	TRBJ2-1	TRBD2	CASSSGGRNEQFF	TGTGCCAGCAGTAGCGGGGGCCGCAATGAGCAGTTCTTC
.	TRBV7-9	TRBJ1-3	.	CASSLSQVSGNTIYF	TGTGCCAGCAGCCTTAGTCAGGTCTCTGGAAACACCATATATTTT
once	TRBV2	TRBJ2-7	.	CASSTGPREQYF	TGTGCCAGCAGTACAGGGCCTCGCGAGCAGTACTTC
.	TRBV28	TRBJ1-2	.	CASTKQAGWFGYTF	TGTGCCAGCACTAAGCAGGCAGGGTGGTTTGGCTACACCTTC
.	TRBV18	TRBJ1-1	.	CASSPRGQYTEAFF	TGTGCCAGCTCACCACGGGGGCAATACACTGAAGCTTTCTTT
.	TRBV11-2	TRBJ1-2	.	CASSLGGVRYGYTF	TGTGCCAGCAGCCTTGGTGGAGTACGGTATGGCTACACCTTC
.	TRBV5-1	TRBJ2-7	TRBD1	CASSSTGGSYEQYF	TGCGCCAGCAGCAGCACAGGGGGCAGCTACGAGCAGTACTTC
.	TRBV29-1	TRBJ1-4	.	CSVGEPGLLFF	TGCAGCGTTGGAGAGCCGGGACTGCTGTTTTTT
.	TRBV27	TRBJ2-2	TRBD1	CASSLTGGISLTGELFF	TGTGCCAGCAGTTTAACAGGGGGAATCTCTCTGACCGGGGAGCTGTTTTTT